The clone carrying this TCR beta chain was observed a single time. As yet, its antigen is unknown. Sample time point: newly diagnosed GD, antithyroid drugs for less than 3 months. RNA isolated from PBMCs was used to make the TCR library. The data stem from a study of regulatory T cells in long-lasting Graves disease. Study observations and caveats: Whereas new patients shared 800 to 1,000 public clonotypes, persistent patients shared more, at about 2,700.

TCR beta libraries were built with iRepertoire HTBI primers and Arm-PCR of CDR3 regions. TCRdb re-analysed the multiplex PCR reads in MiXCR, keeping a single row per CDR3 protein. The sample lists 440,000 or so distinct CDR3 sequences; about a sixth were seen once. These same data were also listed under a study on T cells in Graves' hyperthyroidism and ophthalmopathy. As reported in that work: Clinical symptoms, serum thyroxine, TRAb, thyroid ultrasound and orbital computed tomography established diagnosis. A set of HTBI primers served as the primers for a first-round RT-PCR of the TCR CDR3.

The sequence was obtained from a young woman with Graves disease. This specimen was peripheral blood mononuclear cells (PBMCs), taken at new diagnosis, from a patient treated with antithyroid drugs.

CDR3 in DNA: TGCGCCAGCAGCCAAGACTCCAGGGAGGCCTACAATGAGCAGTTCTTC. Translating gives CASSQDSREAYNEQFF. The J gene is TRBJ2-1, the V gene TRBV4-3; D is possibly TRBD2 (6 bases). CDR3 length: 16 amino acids. Germline V gene lookup returns CDR1 LGHNA and CDR2 YSLEER. The germline V and J ends were trimmed by 0 bases and 2 bases, with 11 bases remaining between them.